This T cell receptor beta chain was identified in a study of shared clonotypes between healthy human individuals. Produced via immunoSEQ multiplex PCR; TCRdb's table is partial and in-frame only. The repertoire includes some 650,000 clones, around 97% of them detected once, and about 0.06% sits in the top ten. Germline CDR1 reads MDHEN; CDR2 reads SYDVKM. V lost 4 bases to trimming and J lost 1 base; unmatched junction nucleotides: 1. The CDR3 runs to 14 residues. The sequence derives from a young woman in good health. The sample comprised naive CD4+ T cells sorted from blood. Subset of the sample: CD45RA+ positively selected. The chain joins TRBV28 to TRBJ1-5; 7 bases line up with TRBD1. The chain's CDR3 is CASSSGQSNQPQHF. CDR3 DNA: TGTGCCAGCAGTTCGGGACAGAGCAATCAGCCCCAGCATTTT.